These 28 T cell receptor beta chains originate from one sample sequenced in a study of T cells in localized non-small cell lung cancer. Method: immunoSEQ multiplex PCR; TCRdb's copy keeps in-frame clones and lacks some. The data contain about 52,000 clones, about 78% of them singletons. The specimen was PBMCs, collected before any cancer treatment. These receptors were obtained from a woman between 35 and 70 years old with stage II lung adenocarcinoma.

The rearrangement links TRBV6-1 to TRBJ1-2; D not certain. The V end lost 1 base, the J end lost 2 bases, and 8 bases lay between the germline ends. The CDR3 is made up of 14 amino acids. CDR1 is MNHNS, CDR2 SASEGT, per germline. Here the CDR3 reads CASSEGYKNYGYTF. Written as DNA, the CDR3 is TGTGCCAGCAGTGAAGGATACAAAAACTATGGCTACACCTTC.

As for this clone: The sample contains more than one DNA sequence encoding this CDR3. V usage is TRBV6-1 and J usage is TRBJ1-2; 8 bases map to TRBD1. V lost 1 base and J lost 5; bases outside the gene matches: 3. Germline V gene data show CDR1 as MNHNS and CDR2 as SASEGT. The CDR3 contains 14 residues. The CDR3 sequence is CASSEGTGLYGYTF. DNA of the CDR3: TGTGCCAGCAGTGAAGGGACAGGGCTTTATGGCTACACCTTC.

This chain joins TRBV11-2 and TRBJ1-2; D unclear. This CDR3 spans 13 amino acids. V was shortened by 2 bases and J by 2 bases, with 6 bases between the two germline ends. CDR1 is SGHAT, CDR2 FQNNGV, per germline. CDR3 residues: CASSLTENYGYTF. CDR3 nucleotides: TGTGCCAGCAGCTTAACGGAGAACTATGGCTACACCTTC.

This clone has more than one count but fewer than ten. This sequence joins TRBV2 and TRBJ1-2; no clear D. Germline CDR1 and CDR2: SNHLY and FYNNEI. CDR3 length: 13 residues. V was cut by 4 bases and J by 3 bases, with 9 bases left in between. The CDR3 here is CASSGGIYYGYTF. In DNA, the CDR3 is TGTGCCAGCAGTGGAGGTATATACTATGGCTACACCTTC. The full variable domain, in which reference TRBV2 and TRBJ1-2 provide the parts outside the CDR3, is EPEVTQTPSHQVTQMGQEVILRCVPISNHLYFYWYRQILGQKVEFLVSFYNNEISEKSEIFDDQFSVERPDGSNFTLKIRSTKLEDSAMYFCASSGGIYYGYTFGSGTRLTVV.

V is TRBV6-5 and J is TRBJ1-2; TRBD1 matches at 7 bases. V lost 2 bases and J lost 5; bases outside the gene matches: 5. Germline V gene sequence: CDR1 MNHEY, CDR2 SVGAGI. The CDR3 runs to 14 residues. CDR3 in DNA: TGTGCCAGCAGTTACGGACAGGCCCTTTATGGCTACACCTTC. Its translation: CASSYGQALYGYTF.

This chain joins TRBV7-2 and TRBJ1-1; D uncertain. The CDR3 runs to 12 residues. The ends were cut back, 3 bases at V and 3 bases at J, with 5 bases in the middle. CDR1 and CDR2 (germline): SGHTA, FQGNSA. CDR3 DNA sequence: TGTGCCAGCAGCTTTGCGGACACTGAAGCTTTCTTT. Translating gives CASSFADTEAFF.

The rearrangement uses TRBV7-8 and TRBJ1-5; TRBD1 matches at 7 bases. CDR1 is SGHVS and CDR2 is FQNEAQ in the germline V gene. The J segment lost 4 bases and the V segment lost 5 bases, leaving 14 bases of the junction unmatched. The CDR3 sequence is 17 residues long. In nucleotides, the CDR3 is TGTGCCAGCAGCCGAGACCCGACAGGGTACGGGAATCAGCCCCAGCATTTT. This sequence encodes CASSRDPTGYGNQPQHF. Full variable domain (rest looked up from reference TRBV7-8 and TRBJ1-5): GAGVSQSPRYKVAKRGQDVALRCDPISGHVSLFWYQQALGQGPEFLTYFQNEAQLDKSGLPSDRFFAERPEGSVSTLKIQRTQQEDSAVYLCASSRDPTGYGNQPQHFGDGTRLSIL.

This chain links TRBV7-6 with TRBJ1-6; D is uncertain. This CDR3 region has 14 residues. V lost 5 bases and J lost 5, with 10 bases in between. The germline V gene encodes CDR1 SGHVS and CDR2 FNYEAQ. The CDR3 spells CASSAATNNSPLHF. CDR3 sequence (DNA): TGTGCCAGCAGCGCCGCGACTAATAATTCACCCCTCCACTTT.

The rearrangement uses TRBV18 and TRBJ1-5, with TRBD1 identical over 7 bases. There are 17 residues in the CDR3. CDR1 and CDR2 (germline): KGHSH, LQKENI. V lost 5 bases, J lost 1 base, and 11 bases stayed unmatched. The CDR3 sequence: CASSSIQGEFSNQPQHF. CDR3 nucleotide sequence: TGTGCCAGCTCAAGTATTCAGGGGGAGTTCAGCAATCAGCCCCAGCATTTT.

The chain carries TRBV10-3 and TRBJ2-3, with D perhaps given as TRBD1 or TRBD2 (5 bases each). Trimming cost V 8 bases and J 4 bases, with 19 bases left between them. CDR1 is ENHRY and CDR2 is SYGVKD in the germline V gene. This CDR3 region has 15 residues. The CDR3 is CAIAGAHSPPDTQYF. CDR3 nucleotide sequence: TGTGCCATCGCCGGGGCCCACTCCCCTCCAGATACGCAGTATTTT.

In this sample, this clone turned up a few times. The gene calls are TRBV10-3 and TRBJ1-5; no firm D call. Germline V lookup: CDR1 ENHRY, CDR2 SYGVKD. This CDR3 region has 14 residues. Between the trimmed V and J ends, which lost 6 bases and 2 bases, there was a span of 11 bases. CDR3 bases: TGTGCCATCAGGGCAGATTACGGCAATCAGCCCCAGCATTTT. The encoded protein is CAIRADYGNQPQHF.

The chain joins TRBV27 to TRBJ1-5; the D gene is possibly TRBD1 (5 bases). Trimming shortened V by 3 bases and J by 2 bases, and 11 bases separated the two germline ends. Germline V lookup: CDR1 MNHEY, CDR2 SMNVEV (reference sequence). This CDR3 has 15 residues. For the CDR3, the DNA is TGTGCCAGCAGTTTCGGGGGACGGCGCAATCAGCCCCAGCATTTT. This encodes CASSFGGRRNQPQHF.

The chain carries TRBV19 and TRBJ2-6; weak D call: TRBD2 (5 bases). The V end was cut by 1 base, the J end by 3 bases, with 7 bases between. CDR1 is LNHDA, CDR2 SQIVND, per germline (reference sequence). CDR3 length: 15 amino acids. The CDR3 DNA reads as TGTGCCAGTAGTATAGGAGGGAATGGGGCCAACGTCCTGACTTTC. It specifies CASSIGGNGANVLTF.

This clone was seen more than once but under ten times. This chain links TRBV4-2 with TRBJ1-1; D perhaps matches TRBD1 (5 bases). The CDR3 runs 15 residues. Trimming took off 1 base at V and 6 bases at J, with 15 bases between the two ends. Germline V gene sequence: CDR1 LGHNA, CDR2 YNFKEQ. The CDR3 loop is CASSQGGGVYPEAFF. The CDR3 region has the DNA TGTGCCAGCAGCCAAGGCGGGGGAGTCTACCCTGAAGCTTTCTTT.

The gene calls are TRBV7-9 and TRBJ2-7; D call uncertain. The CDR3 runs to 14 residues. V was cut by 5 bases and J by 0 bases, with 11 bases left in between. Germline CDR1 reads SEHNR; CDR2 reads FQNEAQ (reference sequence). As DNA, the CDR3 is TGTGCCAGCAGCCCGACTGTGAGCTCCTACGAGCAGTACTTC. Protein: CASSPTVSSYEQYF.

J is TRBJ2-1 and V is TRBV7-2, with 7 bases fitting TRBD1. After removal of 4 bases from V and 7 bases from J, the junction contained 7 bases not matched to a gene. The CDR3 sequence is 14 residues long. The germline CDR1 and CDR2 sequences are SGHTA and FQGNSA. The CDR3 reads CASSSTGWGNEQFF. CDR3 sequence (DNA): TGTGCCAGCAGCTCGACAGGGTGGGGGAATGAGCAGTTCTTC.

V gene TRBV10-3 combines with J gene TRBJ1-5; TRBD1 might be the D (5 bases). V was clipped by 10 bases and J by 4 bases, with 17 bases between them. The CDR3 consists of 14 residues. Germline V gene lookup returns CDR1 ENHRY and CDR2 SYGVKD. The CDR3 DNA reads as TGTGCCAGCAGCCCCGGACATACAAATCAGCCCCAGCATTTT. It codes for CASSPGHTNQPQHF.

V is TRBV28 and J is TRBJ2-3; D ambiguous. Trimming removed 4 bases at V and 6 bases at J, with 8 bases between. This CDR3 contains 12 residues. Per the germline V gene, CDR1 is MDHEN and CDR2 is SYDVKM. The CDR3 spells CASSSQPDTQYF. CDR3 sequence (DNA): TGTGCCAGCAGTTCCCAGCCGGATACGCAGTATTTT.

V and J are TRBV7-8 and TRBJ1-2; TRBD1 is a possible D gene (6 bases). V was trimmed by 3 bases and J by 4 bases, leaving 21 bases between them. The CDR3 length is 17 residues. Germline CDR1 and CDR2: SGHVS and FQNEAQ. The CDR3 is CASSLAFAGERGYGYTF. The CDR3 DNA sequence: TGTGCCAGCAGCTTGGCCTTCGCAGGGGAGAGGGGCTATGGCTACACCTTC.

The rearrangement uses TRBV29-1 and TRBJ2-1; TRBD2 agrees at 8 bases. J gave up 9 bases and V 4 bases, and 17 bases lay outside the gene matches. CDR1 SQVTM and CDR2 ANQGSEA come from the germline V gene. The CDR3 spans 16 residues. CDR3 in amino acids: CSVGGLAGGLPSEQFF. CDR3 nucleotides: TGCAGCGTTGGGGGTCTAGCGGGCGGCCTACCCTCTGAGCAGTTCTTC.

The rearrangement uses TRBV28 and TRBJ1-5; 7 bases are shared with TRBD1. The CDR3 runs 17 residues. From germline, CDR1 is MDHEN and CDR2 SYDVKM. The J segment lost 0 bases and the V segment lost 3 bases, leaving 8 bases of the junction unmatched. CDR3 residues: CASSLRQGSYSNQPQHF. DNA of the CDR3: TGTGCCAGCAGTTTGAGACAGGGTAGTTATAGCAATCAGCCCCAGCATTTT. Drawing the rest from reference TRBV28 and TRBJ1-5, the complete variable domain is DVKVTQSSRYLVKRTGEKVFLECVQDMDHENMFWYRQDPGLGLRLIYFSYDVKMKEKGDIPEGYSVSREKKERFSLILESASTNQTSMYLCASSLRQGSYSNQPQHFGDGTRLSIL.

This clone has just a few counts. The chain has TRBV5-1 and TRBJ2-7, with D possibly being TRBD1 (5 bases). Trimming pared 0 bases from V and 2 bases from J, leaving 15 bases between. CDR1 SGHRS and CDR2 YFSETQ come from the germline V gene. This CDR3 region has 16 residues. In DNA, the CDR3 is TGCGCCAGCAGCTTGGAGGCAGGGCTAGGAACCTACGAGCAGTACTTC. This translates into CASSLEAGLGTYEQYF.

The V gene is TRBV5-1, the J gene TRBJ2-2; 8 nucleotides agree with TRBD1. In germline, CDR1 is SGHRS, CDR2 YFSETQ. The CDR3 totals 15 residues. V shed 3 bases and J 4 bases; nucleotides not matched to a gene: 5. The CDR3 region is CASSSDRELTGELFF. Here the CDR3 DNA reads TGCGCCAGCAGCTCGGACAGGGAACTCACCGGGGAGCTGTTTTTT.

The rearrangement uses TRBV19 and TRBJ2-1; D is uncertain. Trimming removed 8 bases from V and 1 base from J, with 15 bases in between. The CDR3 spans 15 residues. The germline V gene encodes CDR1 LNHDA and CDR2 SQIVND (reference sequence). The CDR3 here is CASSDGVRSYNEQFF. The CDR3 nucleotides read TGTGCCAGTTCGGACGGTGTCAGGTCCTACAATGAGCAGTTCTTC.

A few counts support this clone. The chain combines TRBV9 with TRBJ2-2, with 14 positions matching TRBD2. V lost 4 bases, J lost 7 bases, and 6 bases stayed unmatched. Germline-derived CDR1 and CDR2 are SGDLS and YYNGEE. The CDR3 covers 16 residues. CDR3 region: CASSPTSGGEFGELFF. CDR3 nucleotide sequence: TGTGCCAGCAGCCCGACTAGCGGGGGGGAATTCGGGGAGCTGTTTTTT.

This clone was detected a few times. The chain is built from TRBV28 and TRBJ1-1; a weak D match, TRBD1 (5 bases). The CDR3 is 14 residues long. Germline V gene lookup returns CDR1 MDHEN and CDR2 SYDVKM. Trimming removed 3 bases at V and 4 bases at J, with 12 bases between. This CDR3 reads CASSFWGGGTEAFF. CDR3 DNA sequence: TGTGCCAGCAGTTTTTGGGGGGGTGGCACTGAAGCTTTCTTT.

V is TRBV7-9 and J is TRBJ1-1, with TRBD1 as a possible D gene (5 bases). V gave up 5 bases and J gave up 3 bases, with 16 bases separating them. The CDR3 extends over 15 amino acids. The germline gives CDR1 SEHNR, CDR2 FQNEAQ (reference sequence). CDR3 nucleotides: TGTGCCAGCAGCCTGGCCCCAGGGTACGACACTGAAGCTTTCTTT. This gives the protein CASSLAPGYDTEAFF.

The V gene is TRBV10-3, the J gene TRBJ1-4, with D tentatively TRBD1 (6 bases). CDR1 is ENHRY and CDR2 is SYGVKD in the germline V gene. The CDR3 totals 15 residues. Between the trimmed V and J ends, which lost 5 bases and 5 bases, there was a span of 15 bases. CDR3: CAISSGGALNEKLFF. The DNA for the CDR3 is TGTGCCATCAGTTCGGGGGGCGCCTTGAATGAAAAACTGTTTTTT.